These 22 T cell receptor beta chains share one sample of origin, sequenced in a study of CD8 T cells in Susac syndrome. cDNA came from around 0.5 to 1 ug RNA primed by random hexamers. One entry per CDR3 protein, called by TCRdb with MiXCR from the immunoSEQ multiplex PCR reads. The data hold 210,000 or so distinct CDR3 sequences, with 94% observed a single time. The sequenced sample was CD4+ T cells from PBMCs. The receptor set was obtained from a human donor with Susac syndrome.

This clonotype was counted once. The rearrangement links TRBV29-1 to TRBJ1-1, with D uncertain. V lost 2 bases and J lost 6, with 13 bases in between. CDR1 and CDR2 (germline): SQVTM, ANQGSEA. The CDR3 loop spans 13 amino acids. The CDR3 DNA is TGCAGCGTTGAACGGCGGCTCCAGGCTGAAGCTTTCTTT. Translated: CSVERRLQAEAFF.

The gene calls are TRBV12-3 or TRBV12-4 and TRBJ2-7; 10 bases agree with TRBD1. V shed 6 bases, J shed 4 bases, and the junction held 9 bases outside the gene matches. The CDR3 is 15 amino acids. CDR3 in DNA: TGTGCCAGCAGGGGAAGGGACAGGGGCCAATACGAGCAGTACTTC. Its protein is CASRGRDRGQYEQYF.

The chain combines TRBV29-1 with TRBJ1-1; 8 nucleotides agree with TRBD1. CDR1 is SQVTM, CDR2 ANQGSEA, per germline. The CDR3 length is 13 residues. Germline trimming cut 6 bases from V and 4 bases from J; bases unmatched to any gene: 7. CDR3 loop: CSVRTGKGTEAFF. CDR3 DNA: TGCAGCGTACGGACAGGGAAGGGCACTGAAGCTTTCTTT.

The chain links TRBV2 to TRBJ2-5; D might be TRBD1 (6 bases). The length of the CDR3 is 13 residues. The V gene lost 11 bases and the J gene lost 1 base, with 14 bases spanning the gap. The germline V gene has CDR1 SNHLY and CDR2 FYNNEI. The CDR3 DNA reads TGTGCCGGCCCGGGACACCCCCAAGAGACCCAGTACTTC. It codes for CAGPGHPQETQYF.

The rearrangement joins TRBV6-5 to TRBJ2-5; D is uncertain. Trimming stripped 7 bases from V and 3 bases from J, with 12 bases between. The CDR3 has 13 amino acids. Germline V gene data show CDR1 as MNHEY and CDR2 as SVGAGI. CDR3 sequence: CASTPEDKETQYF. In DNA, the CDR3 is TGTGCCAGCACCCCCGAGGATAAAGAGACCCAGTACTTC.

The chain couples TRBV30 to TRBJ2-3, with D perhaps being TRBD1 or TRBD2 (5 bases each). This CDR3 has 16 residues. Deletions cut 1 base from V and 1 base from J, with 15 bases between. Per the germline V gene, CDR1 is GTSNPN and CDR2 is SVGIG (reference sequence). CDR3 sequence: CAWSAHRDVRTDTQYF. CDR3 coding DNA: TGTGCCTGGAGTGCCCACCGGGACGTCCGCACAGATACGCAGTATTTT.

The chain carries TRBV20-1 and TRBJ2-3; no reliable D call. The CDR3 length is 13 residues. V lost 0 bases to trimming and J lost 3 bases, with 7 bases between them. CDR1 is DFQATT, CDR2 SNEGSKA, per germline (reference sequence). In nucleotides, the CDR3 is TGCAGTGCTAGAGATGTCAGAACAGATACGCAGTATTTT. Its translation is CSARDVRTDTQYF.

The V call is TRBV7-9, the J call TRBJ1-1, with 9 bases that match TRBD1. V trimming: 2 bases; J trimming: 10 bases; junction bases outside the gene matches: 8. From germline, CDR1 is SEHNR and CDR2 FQNEAQ (reference sequence). This CDR3 has 14 residues. CDR3 loop: CASSLTRDRVSAFF. The CDR3, as DNA: TGTGCCAGCAGCTTAACAAGGGACAGGGTTTCAGCTTTCTTT. The whole variable domain, filled in from reference TRBV7-9 and TRBJ1-1, reads DTGVSQNPRHKITKRGQNVTFRCDPISEHNRLYWYRQTLGQGPEFLTYFQNEAQLEKSRLLSDRFSAERPKGSFSTLEIQRTEQGDSAMYLCASSLTRDRVSAFFGQGTRLTVV.

The chain joins TRBV24-1 to TRBJ2-1, with D perhaps assigned TRBD1 or TRBD2 (6 bases each). This CDR3 region has 17 residues. Trimming removed 4 bases from V and 3 bases from J, with 18 bases in between. Germline CDR1 KGHDR, CDR2 SFDVKD. The CDR3 sequence is CATSDPVGGPNYNEQFF. In nucleotides, the CDR3 is TGTGCCACCAGTGACCCGGTTGGGGGGCCTAACTACAATGAGCAGTTCTTC.

The chain joins TRBV12-3 or TRBV12-4 to TRBJ1-4; D gene unclear. V lost 3 bases and J lost 0, with 5 bases in between. CDR3 size: 14 residues. The CDR3 is CASSFTATNEKLFF. The CDR3, as DNA: TGTGCCAGCAGTTTTACAGCAACTAATGAAAAACTGTTTTTT.

CDR3 residues: CSASEPGLALGETQYF. CDR3 nucleotide sequence: TGCAGTGCTAGTGAACCGGGACTAGCTCTGGGGGAGACCCAGTACTTC. V and J are TRBV20-1 and TRBJ2-5; 9 nucleotides line up with TRBD2. V trimming: 3 bases; J trimming: 5 bases; junction bases outside the gene matches: 13. Germline CDR1 and CDR2: DFQATT and SNEGSKA (reference sequence). This CDR3 is built from 16 residues.

This chain connects TRBV5-4 to TRBJ1-1, with a possible D match to TRBD1 (5 bases). From germline, CDR1 is SGHNT and CDR2 YYREEE (reference sequence). V gave up 6 bases and J gave up 0 bases, with 9 bases separating them. This CDR3 spans 13 amino acids. CDR3 bases: TGTGCCAGCATGGGGGGACTGAACACTGAAGCTTTCTTT. The encoded protein is CASMGGLNTEAFF.

The chain uses TRBV28 and TRBJ1-4, with a tentative D call TRBD1 (6 bases). The CDR3 contains 18 residues. Trimming took off 4 bases at V and 5 bases at J, with 23 bases between the two ends. The germline gives CDR1 MDHEN, CDR2 SYDVKM. As DNA, the CDR3 is TGTGCCAGCAGTTCCCTGGACAGCCTTTCATTCTTCAATGAAAAACTGTTTTTT. This encodes CASSSLDSLSFFNEKLFF.

V is TRBV30 and J is TRBJ1-5; 10 nucleotides align to TRBD1. With 0 bases clipped from V and 6 bases from J, the junction kept 8 bases outside the gene matches. Per germline, CDR1 GTSNPN and CDR2 SVGIG (reference sequence). The CDR3 length is 16 residues. The CDR3 DNA follows: TGTGCCTGGAGTGTAGGAGGGACAGGGGCACCTCAGCCCCAGCATTTT. Encoded protein: CAWSVGGTGAPQPQHF.

The chain has TRBV9 and TRBJ2-7; D uncertain. The V end lost 1 base, the J end lost 5 bases, and 13 bases lay between the germline ends. The germline gives CDR1 SGDLS, CDR2 YYNGEE. This CDR3 spans 14 amino acids. CDR3 nucleotide sequence: TGTGCCAGCAGCGTACTATCAGAAACCAACGAGCAGTACTTC. It is translated as CASSVLSETNEQYF. The full variable domain, with the rest looked up from reference TRBV9 and TRBJ2-7, is DSGVTQTPKHLITATGQRVTLRCSPRSGDLSVYWYQQSLDQGLQFLIQYYNGEERAKGNILERFSAQQFPDLHSELNLSSLELGDSALYFCASSVLSETNEQYFGPGTRLTVT.

The chain couples TRBV6-1 to TRBJ2-2; TRBD1 matches 7 bases. The V gene's germline CDR1 is MNHNS and CDR2 SASEGT. This CDR3 has 17 amino acids. With V trimmed by 5 bases and J by 6 bases, 15 bases remained unmatched. CDR3: CASSPQKTGIGPGELFF. CDR3 in DNA: TGTGCCAGCAGTCCTCAGAAGACAGGGATCGGGCCCGGGGAGCTGTTTTTT.

CDR3 sequence: CASSLRKGLDYGYTF. The CDR3 DNA follows: TGTGCCAGCAGTTTAAGGAAGGGGCTTGACTATGGCTACACCTTC. The chain carries TRBV27 and TRBJ1-2; TRBD1 might be the D (5 bases). V gave up 2 bases and J gave up 3 bases, with 13 bases separating them. Germline CDR1 reads MNHEY; CDR2 reads SMNVEV (reference sequence). This CDR3 is 15 amino acids long.

The table lists this clonotype with a count of one. This chain links TRBV29-1 with TRBJ1-1; D is perhaps TRBD1 (6 bases). The CDR3 spans 14 residues. V lost 5 bases to trimming and J lost 0 bases, with 13 bases between them. The germline gives CDR1 SQVTM, CDR2 ANQGSEA. DNA for the CDR3: TGCAGCGTTAGGCCAGGGGATTTGAACACTGAAGCTTTCTTT. Translating gives CSVRPGDLNTEAFF. Based on the CDR3 plus reference TRBV29-1 and TRBJ1-1, the full variable domain is SAVISQKPSRDICQRGTSLTIQCQVDSQVTMMFWYRQQPGQSLTLIATANQGSEATYESGFVIDKFPISRPNLTFSTLTVSNMSPEDSSIYLCSVRPGDLNTEAFFGQGTRLTVV.

The chain couples TRBV30 to TRBJ1-4; the match to TRBD1 covers 8 bases. The V gene end was trimmed by 3 bases and the J gene end by 7 bases; junction bases not matched to a gene: 10. This CDR3 spans 15 amino acids. Germline CDR1 GTSNPN, CDR2 SVGIG (reference sequence). CDR3: CAWRSPQGAREKLFF. In nucleotides, the CDR3 is TGTGCCTGGAGGTCCCCCCAGGGGGCCCGTGAAAAACTGTTTTTT. The full variable domain, in which reference TRBV30 and TRBJ1-4 provide the parts outside the CDR3, is SQTIHQWPATLVQPVGSPLSLECTVEGTSNPNLYWYRQAAGRGLQLLFYSVGIGQISSEVPQNLSASRPQDRQFILSSKKLLLSDSGFYLCAWRSPQGAREKLFFGSGTQLSVL.

CDR3 in amino acids: CASSSSGVQYF. The CDR3 bases are TGTGCCAGCAGCAGTAGCGGGGTGCAGTATTTT. The gene calls are TRBV5-4 and TRBJ2-3; 8 positions agree with TRBD2. CDR1 and CDR2 from the germline V gene are SGHNT and YYREEE (reference sequence). The CDR3 is 11 residues long. The V segment lost 4 bases and the J segment 11 bases; nucleotides outside the gene matches: 3. Full variable domain (rest looked up from reference TRBV5-4 and TRBJ2-3): ETGVTQSPTHLIKTRGQQVTLRCSSQSGHNTVSWYQQALGQGPQFIFQYYREEENGRGNFPPRFSGLQFPNYSSELNVNALELDDSALYLCASSSSGVQYFGPGTRLTVL.

The V call is TRBV9, the J call TRBJ2-5, with 12 nucleotides matching TRBD2. CDR3 length equals 16 residues. Germline CDR1 reads SGDLS; CDR2 reads YYNGEE. V trimming: 3 bases; J trimming: 4 bases; junction bases outside the gene matches: 7. CDR3 nucleotide sequence: TGTGCCAGCAGCGCTAGCGGGGGGGCCGTCGGAGAGACCCAGTACTTC. The encoded protein is CASSASGGAVGETQYF.

The chain uses TRBV9 and TRBJ1-2, with 8 bases fitting TRBD1. The J segment lost 8 bases and the V segment lost 0 bases, leaving 3 bases of the junction unmatched. Germline V lookup: CDR1 SGDLS, CDR2 YYNGEE. The CDR3 totals 13 residues. The CDR3 reads CASSVEQGGGYTF. Written as DNA, the CDR3 is TGTGCCAGCAGCGTAGAACAGGGGGGCGGCTACACCTTC. Supplemented by reference TRBV9 and TRBJ1-2, the full variable domain reads DSGVTQTPKHLITATGQRVTLRCSPRSGDLSVYWYQQSLDQGLQFLIQYYNGEERAKGNILERFSAQQFPDLHSELNLSSLELGDSALYFCASSVEQGGGYTFGSGTRLTVV.